Here is one T cell receptor beta chain with its context. These data come from a study of CD8 T cells in Susac syndrome. In germline, CDR1 is SGDLS, CDR2 YYNGEE. V dropped 3 bases and J dropped 4; count of bases not matched to a gene: 9. The CDR3 contains 16 residues. The authors sequenced TCR beta from blood CD8+ and CD4+ T cells. Through negative isolation, CD4+ and CD8+ T cells were obtained, while TEMRA cells were enriched using FACS. RNA totalling roughly 0.5 to 1 ug underwent reverse transcription with random hexamers. TCRdb itself ran the immunoSEQ multiplex PCR reads through MiXCR, one entry per CDR3 protein. Seen here are 250,000 to 300,000 distinct CDR3 sequences, 70% to 90% observed once, and the top ten hold approximately 0.11%.

The sequence was obtained from a human donor with multiple sclerosis. The genes are TRBV9 and TRBJ2-1; 8 nucleotides match TRBD2. The sequenced sample was CD8+ T cells from PBMCs. CDR3 bases: TGTGCCAGCAGCGCCCCGCCTAGCGGGTTGTACAATGAGCAGTTCTTC. This encodes CASSAPPSGLYNEQFF.